This T cell receptor beta chain was found in a study of shared clonotypes between healthy human individuals. The donors were all Caucasian adults (living in Nashville, Tennessee). For genomic DNA, unsorted samples relied on some 100 million PBMCs. As for this clone: The target antigen is unknown.

Findings and limits, study-wide: Limited genetic and exposure-history diversity came from having few donors.

Deep-level settings were used for running the assay. Assay used: immunoSEQ multiplex PCR; TCRdb lists only in-frame clones, some missing. In the table there are approximately 500,000 clones, 81% of which are singletons. The sample comprised PBMCs. The receptor's source is a woman aged 40 to 50 in good health. Some clones in this sample may be carry-over from other donors' samples.

CDR3 nucleotide sequence: TGTGCCAGCTCACCCCTCCGGGACAGACTTAATAGCAATCAGCCCCAGCATTTT. It specifies CASSPLRDRLNSNQPQHF. This sequence joins TRBV18 and TRBJ1-5; 7 bases fit TRBD1. Germline V lookup: CDR1 KGHSH, CDR2 LQKENI. With 3 bases clipped from V and 0 bases from J, the junction kept 11 bases outside the gene matches. The CDR3 runs to 18 residues.